This TCR beta chain is drawn from a study of cytomegalovirus exposure and HLA in healthy donors. The CDR3 sequence is 19 residues long. CDR1 and CDR2 (germline): SGHVS, FNYEAQ. The PCR ran on 60 Vbeta and 13 Jbeta primers. Some clones are missing from TCRdb's copy, which holds only in-frame ones; the method was immunoSEQ multiplex PCR. Among about 180,000 clones, approximately 84% were seen once, and the ten largest hold about 2.9%. The chain recombines TRBV7-6 with TRBJ1-3; 15 nucleotides agree with TRBD2. The J call may be incorrect, as the DNA end agrees better with TRBJ2-2. The receptor's source is a woman in her forties or fifties in good health and CMV-seropositive. Sequenced input: PBMCs. The DNA for the CDR3 is TGTGCCAGCAGCGAATGGACTAGCGGGGGGGGCGCGAACACCGGGGAGCTGTTTTTT. The encoded protein is CASSEWTSGGGANTGELFF.